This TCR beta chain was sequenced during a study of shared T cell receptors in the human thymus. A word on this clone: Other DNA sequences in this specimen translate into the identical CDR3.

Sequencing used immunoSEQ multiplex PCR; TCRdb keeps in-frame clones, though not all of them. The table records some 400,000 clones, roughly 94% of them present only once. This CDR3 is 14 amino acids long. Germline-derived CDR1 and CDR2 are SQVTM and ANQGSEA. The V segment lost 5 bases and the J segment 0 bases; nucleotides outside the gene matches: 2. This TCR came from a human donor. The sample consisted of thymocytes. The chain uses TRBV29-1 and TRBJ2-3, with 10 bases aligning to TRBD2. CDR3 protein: CSVRTSGSTDTQYF. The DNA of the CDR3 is TGCAGCGTTAGGACTAGCGGCAGCACAGATACGCAGTATTTT.